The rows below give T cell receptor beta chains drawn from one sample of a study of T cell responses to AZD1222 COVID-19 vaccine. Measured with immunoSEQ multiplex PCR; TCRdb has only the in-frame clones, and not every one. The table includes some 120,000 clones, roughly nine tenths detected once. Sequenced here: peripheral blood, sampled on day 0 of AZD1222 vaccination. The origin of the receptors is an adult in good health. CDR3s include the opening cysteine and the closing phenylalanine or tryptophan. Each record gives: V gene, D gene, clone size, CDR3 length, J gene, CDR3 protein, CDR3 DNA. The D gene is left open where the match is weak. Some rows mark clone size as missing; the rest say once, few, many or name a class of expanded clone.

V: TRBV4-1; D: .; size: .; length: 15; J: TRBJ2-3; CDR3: CASSQEGRITDTQYF; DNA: TGCGCCAGCAGCCAAGAGGGAAGGATCACAGATACGCAGTATTTT
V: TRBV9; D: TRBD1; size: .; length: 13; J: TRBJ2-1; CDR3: CASSGQGWHEQFF; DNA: TGTGCCAGCAGCGGACAGGGGTGGCATGAGCAGTTCTTC
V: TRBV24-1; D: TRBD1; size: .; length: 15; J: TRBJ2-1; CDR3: CATSGGQGLRNEQFF; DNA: TGTGCCACCAGTGGTGGACAGGGTCTCCGCAATGAGCAGTTCTTC
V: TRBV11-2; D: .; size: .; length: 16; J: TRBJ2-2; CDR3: CASSLGRGSFTGELFF; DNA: TGTGCCAGCAGCTTAGGGAGGGGCAGTTTCACCGGGGAGCTGTTTTTT
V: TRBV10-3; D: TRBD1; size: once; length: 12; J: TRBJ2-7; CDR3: CAISGYRGQQYF; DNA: TGTGCCATCAGTGGCTACAGGGGCCAGCAGTACTTC
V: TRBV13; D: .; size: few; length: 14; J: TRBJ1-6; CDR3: CASSLGQGNSPLHF; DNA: TGTGCCAGCAGCTTAGGACAGGGCAATTCACCCCTCCACTTT
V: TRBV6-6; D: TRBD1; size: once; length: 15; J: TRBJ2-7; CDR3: CASSYVAGGEGEQYF; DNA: TGTGCCAGCAGTTATGTAGCAGGGGGAGAGGGTGAGCAGTACTTC
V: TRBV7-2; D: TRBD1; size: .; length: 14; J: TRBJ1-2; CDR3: CASSHPGQGHGYTF; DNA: TGTGCCAGCAGCCACCCGGGACAGGGACATGGCTACACCTTC
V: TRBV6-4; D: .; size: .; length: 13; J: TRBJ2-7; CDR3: CASTPGLLYEQYF; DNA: TGTGCCAGCACCCCGGGACTTCTCTACGAGCAGTACTTC
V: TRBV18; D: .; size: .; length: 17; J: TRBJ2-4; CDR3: CASSPPGRFPDKNIQYF; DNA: TGTGCCAGCTCACCACCGGGCCGCTTCCCCGACAAAAACATTCAGTACTTC
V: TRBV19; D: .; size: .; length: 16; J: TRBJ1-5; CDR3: CASTSRPGPSNQPQHF; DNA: TGTGCCAGTACTTCCCGTCCTGGCCCTAGCAATCAGCCCCAGCATTTT
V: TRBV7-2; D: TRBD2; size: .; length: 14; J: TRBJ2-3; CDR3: CASSSTSGADTQYF; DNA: TGTGCCAGCAGCTCGACTAGCGGGGCAGATACGCAGTATTTT
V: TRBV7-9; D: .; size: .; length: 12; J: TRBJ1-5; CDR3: CASSFEGRPQHF; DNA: TGTGCCAGCAGCTTTGAAGGGCGGCCCCAGCATTTT
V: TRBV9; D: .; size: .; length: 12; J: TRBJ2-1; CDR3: CASSVAEGEQFF; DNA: TGTGCCAGCAGCGTGGCAGAAGGTGAGCAGTTCTTC